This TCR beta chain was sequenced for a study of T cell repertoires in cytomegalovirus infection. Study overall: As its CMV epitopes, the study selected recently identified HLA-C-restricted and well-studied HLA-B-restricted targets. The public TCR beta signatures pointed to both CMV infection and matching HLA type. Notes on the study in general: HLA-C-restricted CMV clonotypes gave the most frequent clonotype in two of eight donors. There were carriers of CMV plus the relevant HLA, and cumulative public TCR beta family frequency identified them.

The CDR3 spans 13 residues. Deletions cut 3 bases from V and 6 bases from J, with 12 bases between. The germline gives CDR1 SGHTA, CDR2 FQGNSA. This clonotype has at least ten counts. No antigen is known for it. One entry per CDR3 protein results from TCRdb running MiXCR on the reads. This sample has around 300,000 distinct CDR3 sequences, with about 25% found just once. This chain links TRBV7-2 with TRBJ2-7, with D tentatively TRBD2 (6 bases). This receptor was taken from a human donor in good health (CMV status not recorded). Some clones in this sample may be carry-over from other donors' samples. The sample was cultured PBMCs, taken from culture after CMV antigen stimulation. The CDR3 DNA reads TGTGCCAGCAGCTTCGGGGGTGCAAGCGAGCAGTACTTC. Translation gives CASSFGGASEQYF.